These T cell receptor beta chains were read from a single sample in a study of blood T cell repertoires in COVID-19. The method was immunoSEQ multiplex PCR; TCRdb's version includes in-frame clones alone and lacks a portion of them. The table records some 110,000 clones, around 83% of them present only once. The sequencing sample was made of peripheral blood. The receptors come from a man between 65 and 79 years old with acute or convalescent COVID-19. Both conserved end residues are part of each CDR3. The D gene is left open where the match is weak. Clone size appears in some rows only: once, few, many, or a class for an expanded clone.

TRBJ2-7 TRBD1 TRBV6-5 - TGTGCCAGCCAGACGGGGGACAGGGACCACGAGCAGTACTTC CASQTGDRDHEQYF
TRBJ1-1 - TRBV6-5 - TGTGCCAGCAGTTACTCTGTGGGGAGTGAAGCTTTCTTT CASSYSVGSEAFF
TRBJ1-5 - TRBV18 - TGTGCCAGCTCACCCTCAGGGGGCAATCAGCCCCAGCATTTT CASSPSGGNQPQHF
TRBJ2-3 TRBD2 TRBV19 - TGTGCCAGTAGTGCGCCTCCGGGACTAGCGGCAGATACGCAGTATTTT CASSAPPGLAADTQYF
TRBJ1-5 TRBD1 TRBV5-1 - TGCGCCAGCAGCTTCACAGGGGTTCCGAATCAGCCCCAGCATTTT CASSFTGVPNQPQHF
TRBJ1-6 - TRBV29-1 once TGCAGCGTTGTTATGGGGACTGCCCTCCACTTT CSVVMGTALHF
TRBJ2-1 - TRBV19 - TGTGCCAGTACCCCGTGGGGAAGAGGGGGACATGATGAGCAGTTCTTC CASTPWGRGGHDEQFF
TRBJ2-5 TRBD2 TRBV5-1 - TGCGCCAGCAGCTTGCGGGGGGTGGAGACCCAGTACTTC CASSLRGVETQYF
TRBJ2-3 - TRBV11-2 - TGTGCCAGCAGCCCATCTGTCGCGGCTACGCAGTATTTT CASSPSVAATQYF
TRBJ2-7 TRBD1 TRBV2 - TGTGCCAGCAGCCAAGCGCCGGCGGGACAGGGTATTTTC CASSQAPAGQGIF
TRBJ2-1 - TRBV5-1 - TGCGCCAGCAGCTTGGGCGTAGAGAGCTACAATGAGCAGTTCTTC CASSLGVESYNEQFF
TRBJ2-1 - TRBV28 few TGTGCCAGCATGTCTTCGCGGGCCCGGACCCACAATGAGCAGTTCTTC CASMSSRARTHNEQFF
TRBJ1-5 TRBD1 TRBV24-1 - TGTGCCACCAGTGGGGACAGGGGAGGAGGCAATCAGCCCCAGCATTTT CATSGDRGGGNQPQHF
TRBJ2-3 TRBD2 TRBV5-1 - TGCGCCAGCCGACCGGGACTAGCGACAACCACAGATACGCAGTATTTT CASRPGLATTTDTQYF
TRBJ1-1 - TRBV7-8 - TGTGCCAGCAGCCTGGAGAGGGAAGCTTTCTTT CASSLEREAFF
TRBJ2-7 TRBD1 TRBV19 - TGTGCCAGTAGTATAGCCCTCAACCTTCGACAGGGGGCCCACGAGCAGTACTTC CASSIALNLRQGAHEQYF
TRBJ1-5 - TRBV7-8 - TGTGCCAGCAGCTTAGGTCAGGGCTACAATCAGCCCCAGCATTTT CASSLGQGYNQPQHF
TRBJ2-1 - TRBV18 - TGTGCCAGCTCACCAATGGGAGGAGGAGAGCAGTTCTTC CASSPMGGGEQFF
TRBJ2-2 - TRBV7-3 few TGTGCCAGCAGTTTAGGCAGCGGGGAGCTGTTTTTT CASSLGSGELFF
TRBJ2-4 - TRBV21-1 - TGTGCCAGCAGCAAACAGGGAAGCAAAAACATTCAGTACTTC CASSKQGSKNIQYF
TRBJ2-7 TRBD1 TRBV5-1 - TGCGCCAGCAGCTACCGATTTTCCGGGACAGGGGGATCCTACGAGCAGTACTTC CASSYRFSGTGGSYEQYF
TRBJ1-2 - TRBV28 few TGTGCCAGCAGTTTATCCGGCTATGGCTACACCTTC CASSLSGYGYTF
TRBJ2-2 - TRBV7-2 - TGTGCCAGCAGCCATAAGGGGTGGCCCGGGGAGCTGTTTTTT CASSHKGWPGELFF
TRBJ2-7 - TRBV18 - TGTGCCAGCTCACCGAGGGGGACCTACGAGCAGTACTTC CASSPRGTYEQYF
TRBJ1-5 - TRBV10-1 - TGCGCCAGCAGTGAGTCCCCCAGGGATCAGCCCCAGCATTTT CASSESPRDQPQHF
TRBJ1-5 TRBD1 TRBV30 - TGTGCCTGGAGTCAGGGACAGGGTGGCAATCAGCCCCAGCATTTT CAWSQGQGGNQPQHF
TRBJ2-5 TRBD1 TRBV5-6 - TGTGCCAGCATAGTCAGGGGGCGAGGAGAGACCCAGTACTTC CASIVRGRGETQYF
TRBJ2-7 - TRBV7-6 - TGTGCCAGCAGCTTAAGTCCGGGTAGCTACGAGCAGTACTTC CASSLSPGSYEQYF
TRBJ2-2 - TRBV19 - TGTGCCAGTAGTAGACGCAGGGTAAACACCGGGGAGCTGTTTTTT CASSRRRVNTGELFF
TRBJ1-2 - TRBV28 - TGTGCCAGTTACAGGCCTCCCTATGGCTACACCTTC CASYRPPYGYTF
TRBJ2-7 TRBD2 TRBV4-1 - TGCGCCAGCAGCGAAGCGGGAGGTCTTACCTACGAGCAGTACTTC CASSEAGGLTYEQYF
TRBJ1-2 TRBD1 TRBV29-1 - TGCAGCGTTGAGGGGACAGGGCAGGGTGGCTACACCTTC CSVEGTGQGGYTF
TRBJ2-5 - TRBV19 - TGTGCTTCAGGGCCCACAACCAACCAAGAGACCCAGTACTTC CASGPTTNQETQYF
TRBJ2-1 TRBD2 TRBV10-3 few TGTGCCATCAGTGAGCGCGGGAGGGGTTGGAATGAGCAGTTCTTC CAISERGRGWNEQFF
TRBJ2-2 - TRBV28 - TGTGCCAGCAGTCCCCCCCCCGGTCGCGGGCCCATCACCGGGGAGCTGTTTTTT CASSPPPGRGPITGELFF
TRBJ2-6 - TRBV19 - TGTGCCAGTGGGGGAGGGGGCTCTGGGGCCAACGTCCTGACTTTC CASGGGGSGANVLTF
TRBJ2-2 - TRBV21-1 - TGTGCCAGCAGCCCTTTGGGACAGGACTTCTTAGGGGAGCTGTTTTTT CASSPLGQDFLGELFF
TRBJ1-1 TRBD1 TRBV15 few TGTGCCACCAGCAGAGAAGACAGGGCCATAGGAGCTTTCTTT CATSREDRAIGAFF
TRBJ2-1 TRBD2 TRBV10-2 - TGCGCCAGCACCCTAGGACTAGCGTCGTACAATGAGCAGTTCTTC CASTLGLASYNEQFF
TRBJ2-2 TRBD2 TRBV5-1 - TGCGCCAGCAGCTTGACTAGCGGGAAGAACACCGGGGAGCTGTTTTTT CASSLTSGKNTGELFF
TRBJ2-2 - TRBV5-6 once TGTGCCAGCAGTAAGGACAGAGAGACCGGGGAGCTGTTTTTT CASSKDRETGELFF
TRBJ1-2 - TRBV5-8 - TGTGCCAGCACCACGAGGGTACTCCGGCCTAACTATGGCTACACCTTC CASTTRVLRPNYGYTF
TRBJ2-7 TRBD2 TRBV13 - TGTGCCAGCAGCTTGAGCGGGACGACATACGAGCAGTACTTC CASSLSGTTYEQYF
TRBJ1-1 - TRBV27 - TGTGCCAGCAGCTTAAGCATCGGGACTGAAGCTTTCTTT CASSLSIGTEAFF
TRBJ2-1 - TRBV28 - TGTGCCAGCAGTCCGACTGGGCGGGGAGACAATGAGCAGTTCTTC CASSPTGRGDNEQFF
TRBJ2-7 - TRBV24-1 - TGTGCCACCGCTCTGAACACGGGGGAGCAGTACTTC CATALNTGEQYF
TRBJ2-1 - TRBV27 - TGTGCCAGCAGTCCCCGACCGACTGCCAGCTCCTACAATGAGCAGTTCTTC CASSPRPTASSYNEQFF
TRBJ1-3 TRBD1 TRBV5-4 - TGTGCCAGCAGCTTGGTTGCGGGACAGGGCGCTGGAAACACCATATATTTT CASSLVAGQGAGNTIYF
TRBJ1-2 TRBD1 TRBV4-2 - TGTGCCAGCAGCCTTATGGCGGGACAGGACCCCTATGGCTACACCTTC CASSLMAGQDPYGYTF
TRBJ1-5 - TRBV9 - TGTGCCAGCAGCTCCGGGTCTAACAATCAGCCCCAGCATTTT CASSSGSNNQPQHF
TRBJ2-1 TRBD1 TRBV24-1 - TGTGCCACCACCGGGGGACAGGGGTCTAATGAGCAGTTCTTC CATTGGQGSNEQFF